This T cell receptor beta chain was observed in a study of cytomegalovirus exposure and HLA in healthy donors. Primers for the PCR totalled 60 Vbeta and 13 Jbeta. Repertoires were generated with immunoSEQ multiplex PCR, while TCRdb's copy carries only in-frame clones and drops some. The sample contains roughly 140,000 clones, 70% to 80% of which appear only once. Unrecorded immune exposures were likely, despite nominal health at sampling. CDR1 and CDR2 from the germline V gene are SEHNR and FQNEAQ (reference sequence). The CDR3 is made up of 15 amino acids. Turning to this clone: One junction end does not reproduce the germline sequence, and a read error may be involved.

The receptor was isolated from a male donor in good health and CMV-seronegative. The sample taken for sequencing was PBMCs. This chain connects TRBV7-9 to TRBJ1-1; 7 bases are a match to TRBD1. CDR3 region: CAGSQGGAGGTEAFF. The CDR3 DNA follows: TGTGCCGGCAGCCAGGGGGGCGCCGGGGGCACTGAAGCTTTCTTT.